A single sample gave rise to the 29 T cell receptor beta chains below, sequenced in a study of cytomegalovirus exposure and HLA in healthy donors. A multiplex PCR was run with 60 Vbeta primers and 13 Jbeta primers. Measured with immunoSEQ multiplex PCR; TCRdb has only the in-frame clones, and not every one. Seen here are about 140,000 clones, approximately 91% observed once, and the top ten hold 0.51%. Material for sequencing was PBMCs. The origin of the receptors is a woman between 40 and 55 years old in good health and CMV-seronegative.

This chain joins TRBV10-1 and TRBJ2-3; 10 bases agree with TRBD2. Germline V CDR1 and CDR2: WNHNN, SYGVQD (reference sequence). V lost 0 bases, J lost 4 bases, and 7 bases stayed unmatched. The CDR3 totals 17 residues. CDR3 region: CASSESIAGGIADTQYF. The CDR3 DNA sequence: TGCGCCAGCAGTGAGTCGATAGCGGGAGGTATCGCAGATACGCAGTATTTT.

CDR3 sequence (DNA): TGCGCCAGCAGCTTCCGACAGGGGGATGGCTACACCTTC. Its translation is CASSFRQGDGYTF. This sequence joins TRBV4-3 and TRBJ1-2, with TRBD1 identical over 9 bases. This CDR3 is built from 13 residues. Germline CDR1 is LGHNA and CDR2 is YSLEER. The trim removed 5 bases at V and 6 bases at J, leaving 4 bases unmatched.

This clone was detected once. The rearrangement joins TRBV4-1 to TRBJ2-3; 9 bases line up with TRBD2. CDR1 is MGHRA and CDR2 is YSYEKL in the germline V gene. The CDR3 is 14 amino acids. The J segment lost 5 bases and the V segment lost 3 bases, leaving 3 bases of the junction unmatched. The CDR3 protein is CASSQGLALDTQYF. The DNA of the CDR3 is TGCGCCAGCAGCCAGGGACTAGCCTTAGATACGCAGTATTTT.

The CDR3 coding sequence is TGTGCCAGCAGTGAACTCTATGTAGCGGGAGAAGAGACCCAGTACTTC. It yields the protein CASSELYVAGEETQYF. The V gene is TRBV6-1, the J gene TRBJ2-5; 9 positions agree with TRBD2. Germline-derived CDR1 and CDR2 are MNHNS and SASEGT. This CDR3 contains 16 residues. Trimming took 2 bases from V and 3 from J; bases not matched to a gene: 7.

The chain links TRBV29-1 to TRBJ2-1; TRBD1 matches 10 bases. V shed 3 bases and J 7 bases; nucleotides not matched to a gene: 6. CDR3 size: 14 residues. From germline, CDR1 is SQVTM and CDR2 ANQGSEA. CDR3: CSVEGWDRGNEQFF. CDR3 nucleotides: TGCAGCGTTGAGGGATGGGACAGGGGTAATGAGCAGTTCTTC.

The V call is TRBV19, the J call TRBJ1-6; D may be TRBD1 (6 bases). Germline V gives CDR1 LNHDA, CDR2 SQIVND (reference sequence). The CDR3 loop spans 14 amino acids. Deletions cut 9 bases from V and 7 bases from J, with 16 bases between. Written as DNA, the CDR3 is TGTGCCAGCAGAACAGGGTCGGTCAATTCACCCCTCCACTTT. Protein: CASRTGSVNSPLHF.

The chain carries TRBV11-3 and TRBJ2-1; D not certain. The CDR3 is 13 residues long. The germline CDR1 and CDR2 sequences are SGHNT and YENEEA. Trimming removed 1 base at V and 8 bases at J, with 9 bases between. The chain's CDR3 is CASSLGSEHEQFF. In nucleotides, the CDR3 is TGTGCCAGCAGCTTAGGGTCCGAGCATGAGCAGTTCTTC.

This clone appeared once. The chain couples TRBV11-3 to TRBJ2-7, with 7 bases lining up with TRBD1. This CDR3 is built from 15 residues. The V and J ends lost 4 bases and 4 bases, in that order; junction bases with no gene match: 10. Germline assignment: CDR1 SGHNT and CDR2 YENEEA. This CDR3 reads CASSSGRTGYYEQYF. Here the CDR3 DNA reads TGTGCCAGCAGCTCAGGGCGGACAGGTTATTACGAGCAGTACTTC.

The table lists this clone with a few counts. The chain employs TRBV7-9 and TRBJ1-1; no firm D call. With 6 bases removed from V and 2 bases from J, the gap between germline ends came to 10 bases. Germline V gives CDR1 SEHNR, CDR2 FQNEAQ (reference sequence). The CDR3 covers 13 residues. In nucleotides, the CDR3 is TGTGCCAGCAGGAATCGGGGAAACACTGAAGCTTTCTTT. Encoded protein: CASRNRGNTEAFF.

The chain is built from TRBV5-5 and TRBJ1-1; D is unresolved. CDR1 SGHKS and CDR2 YYEKEE come from the germline V gene (reference sequence). Trimming shortened V by 7 bases and J by 3 bases, and 16 bases separated the two germline ends. This CDR3 is 14 amino acids long. CDR3 protein: CASRGRRFDTEAFF. The CDR3 DNA reads TGTGCCAGCCGTGGCAGGCGTTTCGACACTGAAGCTTTCTTT.

J is TRBJ2-7 and V is TRBV9, with 8 bases aligning to TRBD1. This CDR3 region has 13 residues. Germline trimming cut 4 bases from V and 5 bases from J; bases unmatched to any gene: 5. Germline assignment: CDR1 SGDLS and CDR2 YYNGEE. CDR3 sequence reads: CASSPRQGNEQYF. CDR3 DNA: TGTGCCAGCAGCCCCCGACAGGGGAACGAGCAGTACTTC.

This rearrangement joins TRBV5-4 to TRBJ2-5; 7 bases are shared with TRBD2. J gave up 3 bases and V 4 bases, and 3 bases lay outside the gene matches. This CDR3 has 13 residues. Germline lookup yields CDR1 SGHNT and CDR2 YYREEE (reference sequence). The CDR3 sequence: CASSGTSEETQYF. In DNA form, the CDR3 reads TGTGCCAGCAGCGGAACTAGCGAAGAGACCCAGTACTTC.

CDR3 protein: CASSLGTGTDYEQYF. The CDR3 DNA is TGTGCCAGCAGCTTGGGAACCGGGACTGACTACGAGCAGTACTTC. The rearrangement joins TRBV11-3 to TRBJ2-7, with a weak D call TRBD2 (6 bases). V lost 3 bases to trimming and J lost 3 bases, with 15 bases between them. The length of the CDR3 is 15 residues. Germline V gives CDR1 SGHNT, CDR2 YENEEA.

This chain links TRBV5-1 with TRBJ2-3; 10 positions agree with TRBD2. CDR1 SGHRS and CDR2 YFSETQ come from the germline V gene. There are 17 residues in the CDR3. J lost 2 bases, V lost 0 bases, and 6 bases had no gene match. Written as DNA, the CDR3 is TGCGCCAGCAGCTTGGAAACTAGCGGGACATTCACAGATACGCAGTATTTT. This sequence encodes CASSLETSGTFTDTQYF.

V gene TRBV4-2 combines with J gene TRBJ1-1; a weak D match, TRBD1 (6 bases). V was cut by 1 base and J by 10 bases, with 16 bases left in between. The germline CDR1 and CDR2 sequences are LGHNA and YNFKEQ. The CDR3 sequence is 14 residues long. CDR3 DNA: TGTGCCAGCAGCCAAGGTAACAGGGACACTCGAGCTTTCTTT. Its translation: CASSQGNRDTRAFF.

The chain links TRBV27 to TRBJ2-7, with TRBD1 as a possible D gene (5 bases). Trimming removed 2 bases from V and 5 bases from J, with 13 bases in between. This CDR3 region has 14 residues. Germline lookup yields CDR1 MNHEY and CDR2 SMNVEV (reference sequence). The CDR3 reads CASSLQGRGNEQYF. The CDR3 DNA sequence: TGTGCCAGCAGTTTACAGGGAAGGGGTAACGAGCAGTACTTC.

The sample holds one count of this clone. V and J are TRBV13 and TRBJ1-2; 8 bases line up with TRBD1. V lost 6 bases, J lost 3 bases, and 9 bases stayed unmatched. Looked up from germline, CDR1 is PRHDT and CDR2 is FYEKMQ (reference sequence). The CDR3 is 15 amino acids. Written as DNA, the CDR3 is TGTGCCAGCAGTCGCGCAGGGGGCGTACACTATGGCTACACCTTC. Amino acid sequence: CASSRAGGVHYGYTF.

The CDR3 DNA reads TGTGCTAGTGGATGGGGACTAGCAGAGACAGATACGCAGTATTTT. It translates to CASGWGLAETDTQYF. This chain joins TRBV12-5 and TRBJ2-3, with 9 bases identical to TRBD2. The CDR3 extends over 15 amino acids. Germline V gene lookup returns CDR1 LGHNT and CDR2 FRNRAP. The V and J ends lost 6 bases and 3 bases, in that order; junction bases with no gene match: 7.

The rearrangement links TRBV19 to TRBJ2-2, with 7 bases that match TRBD2. Germline assignment: CDR1 LNHDA and CDR2 SQIVND (reference sequence). The CDR3 extends over 17 amino acids. J lost 7 bases, V lost 3 bases, and 14 bases had no gene match. CDR3 nucleotides: TGTGCCAGTAGTATCCGAGCTCGAGGGAGGGCCGACGGGGAGCTGTTTTTT. Amino acid sequence: CASSIRARGRADGELFF.

In DNA, the CDR3 is TGTGCCAGCAGCTTAGCCGGGACTCAGAGGGAGACCCAGTACTTC. Protein sequence: CASSLAGTQRETQYF. The V gene is TRBV11-3, the J gene TRBJ2-5, with D possibly TRBD2 on 6 matching bases. V was trimmed by 1 base and J by 5 bases, leaving 14 bases between them. Germline CDR1 is SGHNT and CDR2 is YENEEA. This CDR3 spans 15 amino acids.

Here the CDR3 DNA reads TGCGCCAGCAGCCAACACAGGGAAGAGACCCAGTACTTC. Protein: CASSQHREETQYF. The chain links TRBV4-1 to TRBJ2-5; the D gene is possibly TRBD1 (6 bases). This CDR3 has 13 amino acids. The germline gives CDR1 MGHRA, CDR2 YSYEKL. Trimming cost V 2 bases and J 3 bases, with 7 bases left between them.

Concerning this clone: One junction end disagrees with the germline gene, perhaps due to a read error. The rearrangement joins TRBV7-9 to TRBJ2-7; TRBD1 matches at 8 bases. Germline V gene lookup returns CDR1 SEHNR and CDR2 FQNEAQ (reference sequence). The CDR3 has 18 amino acids. CDR3 in DNA: TGTTCCAGCAGCTTAGTAGGCGGCCGGACAGGGTCAAACTACGAGCAGTACTTC. It encodes CSSSLVGGRTGSNYEQYF.

This CDR3 is CASSSQGAANTEAFF. The CDR3 DNA sequence: TGCGCCAGCAGCTCACAGGGGGCCGCGAACACTGAAGCTTTCTTT. The V and J genes are TRBV5-1 and TRBJ1-1, with TRBD1 matching 9 bases. J was trimmed by 1 base and V by 3 bases; bases with no gene match: 4. CDR3 length: 15 residues. Germline values: CDR1 SGHRS, CDR2 YFSETQ.

The genes are TRBV15 and TRBJ2-1; 7 bases are shared with TRBD2. Germline V CDR1 and CDR2: LNHNV, YYDKDF (reference sequence). The length of the CDR3 is 13 residues. V lost 3 bases to trimming and J lost 8 bases; unmatched junction nucleotides: 4. Here the CDR3 reads CATSSRLAHEQFF. Here the CDR3 DNA reads TGTGCCACCAGCAGTAGACTAGCCCATGAGCAGTTCTTC.

The chain recombines TRBV6-5 with TRBJ1-2, with 9 bases matching TRBD1. The CDR3 extends over 16 amino acids. The germline gives CDR1 MNHEY, CDR2 SVGAGI. J lost 4 bases, V lost 0 bases, and 6 bases had no gene match. CDR3 bases: TGTGCCAGCAGTTACTCGAGTGCGGGACAGGGCTATGGCTACACCTTC. Translation gives CASSYSSAGQGYGYTF.

On this clone: Distinct nucleotide sequences in the sample also encode this CDR3. V is TRBV28 and J is TRBJ2-6, with 7 bases fitting TRBD1. The CDR3 totals 15 residues. V shed 6 bases, J shed 2 bases, and the junction held 4 bases outside the gene matches. Germline values: CDR1 MDHEN, CDR2 SYDVKM. The CDR3 DNA reads as TGTGCCAGCAGGAGGCAGGGGGCTGGGGCCAACGTCCTGACTTTC. Amino acid sequence: CASRRQGAGANVLTF. Together with reference TRBV28 and TRBJ2-6, the CDR3 gives the full variable domain: DVKVTQSSRYLVKRTGEKVFLECVQDMDHENMFWYRQDPGLGLRLIYFSYDVKMKEKGDIPEGYSVSREKKERFSLILESASTNQTSMYLCASRRQGAGANVLTFGAGSRLTVL.

Only one count was recorded for this clone. In nucleotides, the CDR3 is TGTGCCAGTACCGGCCGGGACACCTATGGAAGCTACACCTTC. It specifies CASTGRDTYGSYTF. This rearrangement joins TRBV19 to TRBJ1-2; D perhaps matches TRBD1 (6 bases). This CDR3 contains 14 residues. V was cut by 7 bases and J by 9 bases, with 21 bases left in between. Germline V gene lookup returns CDR1 LNHDA and CDR2 SQIVND (reference sequence).

This chain's CDR3 is CASSSGTDTDTQYF. CDR3 in DNA: TGCGCCAGCAGCTCCGGGACAGACACAGATACGCAGTATTTT. J is TRBJ2-3 and V is TRBV5-1; 7 positions agree with TRBD1. The CDR3 spans 14 residues. Germline loops: CDR1 SGHRS, CDR2 YFSETQ. V trimming: 3 bases; J trimming: 2 bases; junction bases outside the gene matches: 3.

V and J are TRBV11-2 and TRBJ2-1, with 9 bases lining up with TRBD2. The CDR3 sequence is 18 residues long. Trimming removed 5 bases from V and 7 bases from J; junction bases left unmatched: 18. Germline V gene sequence: CDR1 SGHAT, CDR2 FQNNGV. The CDR3 DNA reads as TGTGCCAGCAGCCTAACTAGTCCATTAGCGGGAGTAACGAATGAGCAGTTCTTC. This codes for CASSLTSPLAGVTNEQFF.